What follows is one TCR beta chain and its context. The source of the sample is a study of blood T cell repertoires in COVID-19. Study information: Samples taken during acute and convalescent COVID-19 were collected in the United States, Italy and Spain. Nucleic acid was either cDNA or gDNA, and it came from T cells, B-cell-depleted T cells, or PBMCs.

Authors' data handling: From reference gene primer amplification, estimates of nucleated cell counts were derived. Produced via immunoSEQ multiplex PCR; TCRdb's table is partial and in-frame only. V and J calls plus clone size are reproduced from that table; the DNA served to infer D and trimming. This table has 170,000 or so clones, roughly 84% appearing once. Germline V gene sequence: CDR1 SGDLS, CDR2 YYNGEE. J gave up 4 bases and V 2 bases, and 6 bases lay outside the gene matches. The length of the CDR3 is 14 residues. The sequenced sample consisted of peripheral blood. The receptor was derived from a human donor in a cohort sampled during active COVID-19. The chain has TRBV9 and TRBJ2-7; 7 nucleotides agree with TRBD1. The CDR3 here is CASSVSDRVYEQYF. CDR3 in DNA: TGTGCCAGCAGCGTTAGTGACAGGGTTTACGAGCAGTACTTC.